One sample yielded the 20 T cell receptor beta chains listed below, sequenced in a study of blood T cells in healthy people across ages. For the second PCR, which ran for roughly 6 to 11 cycles, a sample-barcoded 5' primer and a J-beta primer mix were used. Via MiXCR, TCRdb re-called the 5' RACE reads, giving one row per CDR3 protein. The table has hundreds of thousands of distinct CDR3 sequences, more than 20% seen once. Source material: blood. The receptors were gathered from a man in his 70s in good health.

The chain recombines TRBV7-2 with TRBJ2-1; 9 positions agree with TRBD1. V was clipped by 6 bases and J by 6 bases; unmatched bases: 9. The CDR3 consists of 15 residues. Germline assignment: CDR1 SGHTA and CDR2 FQGNSA. The DNA for the CDR3 is TGTGCCAGCAGTTTTACCGGGACAGGGAGCAATGAGCAGTTCTTC. Residues: CASSFTGTGSNEQFF.

The chain employs TRBV19 and TRBJ2-7; possibly TRBD1 for D (6 bases). Trimming removed 4 bases from V and 2 bases from J, with 15 bases in between. This CDR3 region has 15 residues. CDR1 is LNHDA and CDR2 is SQIVND in the germline V gene (reference sequence). CDR3 loop: CASSNPVRGPYEQYF. DNA for the CDR3: TGTGCCAGTAGTAACCCTGTCAGGGGTCCCTACGAGCAGTACTTC.

As regards this clonotype: A read error may account for a junction end that differs from germline. V gene TRBV5-6 combines with J gene TRBJ2-1, with a weak D call TRBD1 (6 bases). In germline, CDR1 is SGHDT, CDR2 YYEEEE. The CDR3 is made up of 13 amino acids. This CDR3 reads CAGSSGTQYEQFF. The CDR3 DNA sequence: TGTGCCGGCAGCTCTGGGACACAGTATGAGCAGTTCTTC.

CDR3 nucleotides: TGCGCCAGCAGCTTGGCTCTTTCTAGCGGGAGTCCCAGTGAGCAGTTCTTC. The encoded protein is CASSLALSSGSPSEQFF. The chain is built from TRBV5-1 and TRBJ2-1, with 10 positions matching TRBD2. With 0 bases clipped from V and 9 bases from J, the junction kept 12 bases outside the gene matches. This CDR3 comprises 17 residues. Germline CDR1 and CDR2: SGHRS and YFSETQ. The whole variable domain, filled in from reference TRBV5-1 and TRBJ2-1, reads KAGVTQTPRYLIKTRGQQVTLSCSPISGHRSVSWYQQTPGQGLQFLFEYFSETQRNKGNFPGRFSGRQFSNSRSEMNVSTLELGDSALYLCASSLALSSGSPSEQFFGPGTRLTVL.

In DNA form, the CDR3 reads TGCAGCGTTGAATGGGCGTCAGGGAACCAAGAGACCCAGTACTTC. This codes for CSVEWASGNQETQYF. The rearrangement links TRBV29-1 to TRBJ2-5, with a possible D match to TRBD1 (5 bases). Per germline, CDR1 SQVTM and CDR2 ANQGSEA. The V and J ends lost 2 bases and 0 bases respectively, with 13 bases between them. The CDR3 is made up of 15 amino acids.

The J gene is TRBJ2-7, the V gene TRBV28; tentative D call: TRBD1 (6 bases). V lost 6 bases and J 7 bases, leaving 10 bases between the germline ends. Germline CDR1 is MDHEN and CDR2 is SYDVKM. The CDR3 consists of 11 residues. The CDR3 DNA sequence: TGTGCCAGCAGCACCAGGGGAGAGCAGTACTTC. Its translation is CASSTRGEQYF.

V gene TRBV9 combines with J gene TRBJ2-5; possibly TRBD2 for D (5 bases). The CDR3 spans 14 residues. Trimming shortened V by 1 base and J by 4 bases, and 11 bases separated the two germline ends. Germline V CDR1 and CDR2: SGDLS, YYNGEE. The CDR3 spells CASSVTGSPETQYF. The CDR3 DNA reads TGTGCCAGCAGCGTAACGGGATCGCCAGAGACCCAGTACTTC.

The V call is TRBV5-1, the J call TRBJ2-3; tentatively, D is TRBD2 (6 bases). The CDR3 is 15 residues long. V was clipped by 3 bases and J by 4 bases, with 15 bases between them. Germline loops: CDR1 SGHRS, CDR2 YFSETQ. The DNA for the CDR3 is TGCGCCAGCAGCTCGGGGACTCGTTTAGCAGATACGCAGTATTTT. Protein sequence: CASSSGTRLADTQYF.

The rearrangement joins TRBV4-3 to TRBJ2-7, with 8 bases that match TRBD1. The CDR3 is made up of 15 amino acids. V shed 4 bases and J 0 bases; nucleotides not matched to a gene: 5. Germline loops: CDR1 LGHNA, CDR2 YSLEER. The CDR3 nucleotides are TGCGCCAGCAGCCTCGAGCAGGGGGCCTCCTACGAGCAGTACTTC. Amino acid sequence: CASSLEQGASYEQYF.

The sample holds a few counts of this clonotype. The V and J genes are TRBV9 and TRBJ2-5, with 7 bases identical to TRBD1. The length of the CDR3 is 15 residues. Trimming cost V 0 bases and J 1 base; bases outside gene matches: 3. Per germline, CDR1 SGDLS and CDR2 YYNGEE. The CDR3 coding sequence is TGTGCCAGCAGCGTAGCAGGGACAGCCCAAGAGACCCAGTACTTC. Translation gives CASSVAGTAQETQYF.

The rearrangement joins TRBV11-2 to TRBJ2-1; tentative D call: TRBD2 (6 bases). The CDR3 contains 13 residues. V was clipped by 5 bases and J by 10 bases, with 15 bases between them. Germline-derived CDR1 and CDR2 are SGHAT and FQNNGV. CDR3 in DNA: TGTGCCAGCAGCCCGATAAACCGGGGGGAGCAGTTCTTC. Its protein product is CASSPINRGEQFF.

The J gene is TRBJ1-2, the V gene TRBV5-1; D remains unclear. In germline, CDR1 is SGHRS, CDR2 YFSETQ. V was clipped by 2 bases and J by 5 bases, with 7 bases between them. There are 12 residues in the CDR3. This CDR3 is CASSFDAYGYTF. The CDR3 bases are TGCGCCAGCAGCTTTGACGCATATGGCTACACCTTC. Combining the CDR3 with reference TRBV5-1 and TRBJ1-2 gives the whole variable domain KAGVTQTPRYLIKTRGQQVTLSCSPISGHRSVSWYQQTPGQGLQFLFEYFSETQRNKGNFPGRFSGRQFSNSRSEMNVSTLELGDSALYLCASSFDAYGYTFGSGTRLTVV.

J is TRBJ2-3 and V is TRBV7-2, with D possibly TRBD1 on 5 matching bases. Germline V gene sequence: CDR1 SGHTA, CDR2 FQGNSA. The CDR3 contains 17 residues. Trimming cost V 5 bases and J 0 bases, with 18 bases left between them. CDR3 in amino acids: CASSRLQGSWSTDTQYF. The DNA of the CDR3 is TGTGCCAGCAGCCGCCTGCAGGGCTCTTGGAGCACAGATACGCAGTATTTT. Looking up the rest from reference TRBV7-2 and TRBJ2-3 gives the full variable domain: GAGVSQSPSNKVTEKGKDVELRCDPISGHTALYWYRQSLGQGLEFLIYFQGNSAPDKSGLPSDRFSAERTGGSVSTLTIQRTQQEDSAVYLCASSRLQGSWSTDTQYFGPGTRLTVL.

J is TRBJ1-3 and V is TRBV20-1; TRBD1 aligns across 7 bases. Trimming at V came to 3 bases and at J to 4 bases, leaving 3 bases not matched to a gene. The CDR3 totals 13 residues. Germline CDR1 is DFQATT and CDR2 is SNEGSKA (reference sequence). The CDR3 coding sequence is TGCAGTGCTAGGACAGGGACGGGAAACACCATATATTTT. Protein sequence: CSARTGTGNTIYF.

The table lists this clonotype with a few counts. The chain carries TRBV15 and TRBJ2-7; weak D call: TRBD2 (5 bases). The CDR3 covers 18 residues. Trimming took off 0 bases at V and 0 bases at J, with 18 bases between the two ends. The germline CDR1 and CDR2 sequences are LNHNV and YYDKDF (reference sequence). CDR3 nucleotides: TGTGCCACCAGCAGAGACCCCCCTTCAAGCGGACCCTCCTACGAGCAGTACTTC. As protein: CATSRDPPSSGPSYEQYF.

V and J are TRBV4-2 and TRBJ2-5; 12 bases map to TRBD2. Near its end, the DNA agrees better with TRBJ2-1, so the J call may be wrong. The CDR3 is 16 residues long. Germline values: CDR1 LGHNA, CDR2 YNFKEQ. This CDR3 is CASSQDASGRANEQFF. CDR3 bases: TGTGCCAGCAGCCAAGACGCTAGCGGGAGGGCCAATGAGCAGTTCTTC.

The chain uses TRBV11-2 and TRBJ2-3; D might be TRBD1 (6 bases). The CDR3 extends over 15 amino acids. The V and J ends lost 5 bases and 4 bases respectively, with 16 bases between them. CDR1 is SGHAT and CDR2 is FQNNGV in the germline V gene. CDR3 sequence: CASSPQGLGPDTQYF. For the CDR3, the DNA is TGTGCCAGCAGCCCACAGGGTCTCGGCCCAGATACGCAGTATTTT.

This clonotype was detected only a few times. V gene TRBV20-1 combines with J gene TRBJ2-1, with no clear D. The CDR3 runs 15 residues. The V end was cut by 0 bases, the J end by 5 bases, with 14 bases between. CDR1 is DFQATT, CDR2 SNEGSKA, per germline (reference sequence). CDR3 DNA: TGCAGTGCTAGAGATCCCGCCTACTTAAACAATGAGCAGTTCTTC. This codes for CSARDPAYLNNEQFF.

This rearrangement joins TRBV7-3 to TRBJ2-3; TRBD2 is a possible D gene (5 bases). In germline, CDR1 is SGHTA, CDR2 FQGTGA. The V and J ends lost 5 bases and 4 bases respectively, with 13 bases between them. The CDR3 has 14 amino acids. CDR3 region: CASSPTRRADTQYF. Here the CDR3 DNA reads TGTGCCAGCAGCCCCACTAGACGGGCAGATACGCAGTATTTT.

This clonotype came up a few times. The chain has TRBV29-1 and TRBJ2-7; D is ambiguous. Germline V gene data show CDR1 as SQVTM and CDR2 as ANQGSEA. This CDR3 is built from 12 residues. V lost 1 base, J lost 5 bases, and 9 bases lay in between. Here the CDR3 DNA reads TGCAGCGTTGAAGTAGGGTCCCACGAGCAGTACTTC. The encoded protein is CSVEVGSHEQYF.